The T cell receptor beta chain under discussion was sequenced for a study of low-dose radiotherapy and immunotherapy resistance in tumors. Study at large: Cohort 1 was given 0.5 Gy per fraction every 2 weeks, for 6.5 Gy total. Daily, from cycle 1 day 1 and for four cycles, patients took oral aspirin 300 mg. Participants in Cohort 2 were given 1 Gy per fraction every two weeks, for 13 Gy over 26 weeks.

This clonotype was recorded a few times. Indicated time point: after trial treatment. Treatment indicated: LDRT plus nivolumab, ipilimumab, low-dose cyclophosphamide and aspirin (RACIN trial). Tumors of eligible patients were advanced, solid and lacking tumor-infiltrating lymphocytes. Covering alpha and beta chains, TRAV- and TRBV-specific primers were used for the first-strand cDNA. TCR amplification used about 20 PCR cycles, a constant-region primer and a V-primer adapter. In TCRdb, the reads were re-called with MiXCR into one record per CDR3 protein. The sample has 100,000 or so distinct CDR3 sequences, under 25% seen once. V lost 3 bases and J lost 8, with 8 bases in between. This CDR3 spans 13 amino acids. Per the germline V gene, CDR1 is SGHAT and CDR2 is FQNNGV.

The source is a male donor with prostate cancer. The J gene is TRBJ1-6, the V gene TRBV11-2; D remains unclear. Sequenced here: PBMCs, sampled after low-dose radiotherapy plus immunotherapy. The CDR3 nucleotides read TGTGCCAGCAGCTTGTCTAGGGATTCACCCCTCCACTTT. Translated: CASSLSRDSPLHF.